The 6 T cell receptor beta chains below come from one sample, sequenced in a study of blood T cells in healthy people across ages. Using a J-beta primer mix together with a sample-barcoded 5' primer, a second PCR was run for roughly 7 to 11 cycles. MiXCR was run by TCRdb on the 5' RACE reads, yielding one entry per CDR3 protein. Of more than 700,000 distinct CDR3 sequences listed, 35% to 60% were seen once; the top ten hold around 18%. The sample consisted of blood. All receptors derive from an elderly man in good health.

The chain joins TRBV2 to TRBJ2-3; D call uncertain. Germline values: CDR1 SNHLY, CDR2 FYNNEI. The CDR3 totals 13 residues. The V gene lost 7 bases and the J gene lost 2 bases, with 10 bases spanning the gap. CDR3 DNA: TGTGCCAGCATTGAGAGAGACACAGATACGCAGTATTTT. Its translation is CASIERDTDTQYF.

V gene TRBV27 combines with J gene TRBJ2-1; 8 positions match TRBD2. The CDR3 covers 17 residues. Germline V gene lookup returns CDR1 MNHEY and CDR2 SMNVEV (reference sequence). The ends lost 5 bases at V and 7 bases at J; junction bases unmatched: 16. In DNA, the CDR3 is TGTGCCAGCAGTACCCGCTGGGCCAGCGGGAGTATTAATGAGCAGTTCTTC. Protein sequence: CASSTRWASGSINEQFF.

This sequence joins TRBV4-3 and TRBJ2-4; weak D call: TRBD1 (6 bases). Near its end, the DNA agrees better with TRBJ2-7, so the J call may be wrong. The CDR3 extends over 13 amino acids. Germline assignment: CDR1 LGHNA and CDR2 YSLEER. The CDR3, as DNA: TGCGCCAGCAGCCAATCACAGGGCTACGAGCAGTACTTC. Its protein is CASSQSQGYEQYF.

This clonotype has a count of ten or more. The chain joins TRBV5-1 to TRBJ2-1; 8 bases match TRBD2. CDR1 SGHRS and CDR2 YFSETQ come from the germline V gene. This CDR3 comprises 15 residues. Trimming removed 4 bases from V and 3 bases from J; junction bases left unmatched: 6. Here the CDR3 reads CASSPTSVGYNEQFF. In DNA form, the CDR3 reads TGCGCCAGCAGCCCGACTAGCGTAGGCTACAATGAGCAGTTCTTC.

This clonotype was counted a few times. V and J are TRBV30 and TRBJ2-7, with 10 bases fitting TRBD1. The CDR3 extends over 16 amino acids. The junction had 9 bases not matched to a gene; V was cut back by 2 bases and J by 2 bases. Germline V gene lookup returns CDR1 GTSNPN and CDR2 SVGIG (reference sequence). The CDR3 DNA reads as TGTGCCTGGAGTTACCGGGGGACAGGGGATACCTACGAGCAGTACTTC. This translates into CAWSYRGTGDTYEQYF.

The V and J genes are TRBV6-6 and TRBJ1-5, with 7 bases matching TRBD1. Germline V gene lookup returns CDR1 MNHNY and CDR2 SVGAGI (reference sequence). The CDR3 sequence is 13 residues long. V was pared by 5 bases and J by 7 bases, with 5 bases of the junction left unmatched. The CDR3 loop reads CASSDREGQPQHF. CDR3 coding DNA: TGTGCCAGCAGTGACAGGGAAGGGCAGCCCCAGCATTTT.